This passage covers 21 T cell receptor beta chains from one sample sequenced in a study of blood T cell repertoires in COVID-19. Using immunoSEQ multiplex PCR, the repertoire was profiled, and TCRdb retains in-frame clones only, with some absent. This table has tens of thousands of clones, around 87% appearing once. Sequenced material: peripheral blood. All receptors come from a human donor in a cohort sampled during active COVID-19.

The chain has TRBV11-2 and TRBJ2-2; 7 bases align to TRBD1. This CDR3 comprises 16 residues. V gave up 5 bases and J gave up 4 bases; unmatched junction bases: 10. CDR1 and CDR2 from the germline V gene are SGHAT and FQNNGV. CDR3 loop: CASSPTMTGLTGELFF. The DNA for the CDR3 is TGTGCCAGCAGCCCAACAATGACAGGGCTCACCGGGGAGCTGTTTTTT. The variable domain in full, completed from reference TRBV11-2 and TRBJ2-2, reads EAGVAQSPRYKIIEKRQSVAFWCNPISGHATLYWYQQILGQGPKLLIQFQNNGVVDDSQLPKDRFSAERLKGVDSTLKIQPAKLEDSAVYLCASSPTMTGLTGELFFGEGSRLTVL.

The V call is TRBV5-6, the J call TRBJ1-1; TRBD1 agrees at 7 bases. V shed 1 base and J 1 base; nucleotides not matched to a gene: 4. CDR1 is SGHDT and CDR2 is YYEEEE in the germline V gene. This CDR3 is 15 amino acids long. In DNA form, the CDR3 reads TGTGCCAGCAGCTTGTTTAGGACAGGGAACACTGAAGCTTTCTTT. It specifies CASSLFRTGNTEAFF.

V is TRBV6-2 or TRBV6-3 and J is TRBJ1-2; the match to TRBD1 covers 9 bases. Germline lookup yields CDR1 MNHEY and CDR2 SVGEGT. The CDR3 covers 16 residues. The J segment lost 6 bases and the V segment lost 5 bases, leaving 13 bases of the junction unmatched. DNA of the CDR3: TGTGCCAGCAGTCCACAGGGGGCGTTGAATGAGGATGGCTACACCTTC. This codes for CASSPQGALNEDGYTF.

The rearrangement joins TRBV19 to TRBJ2-6, with TRBD1 identical over 11 bases. The germline V gene has CDR1 LNHDA and CDR2 SQIVND (reference sequence). J gave up 2 bases and V 8 bases, and 2 bases lay outside the gene matches. This CDR3 spans 15 amino acids. As DNA, the CDR3 is TGTGCCAGTGGGGGACAGGGGGCTGGGGCCAACGTCCTGACTTTC. This sequence encodes CASGGQGAGANVLTF.

J is TRBJ2-7 and V is TRBV2; 7 nucleotides align to TRBD1. The J segment lost 2 bases and the V segment lost 6 bases, leaving 7 bases of the junction unmatched. The germline CDR1 and CDR2 sequences are SNHLY and FYNNEI. This CDR3 is built from 14 residues. DNA of the CDR3: TGTGCCAGCAGCCACCGGGACAGAGCCTACGAGCAGTACTTC. Translating it yields CASSHRDRAYEQYF.

This chain connects TRBV15 to TRBJ1-4, with 7 bases lining up with TRBD1. CDR3 length equals 15 residues. Germline CDR1 is LNHNV and CDR2 is YYDKDF (reference sequence). J was trimmed by 4 bases and V by 5 bases; bases with no gene match: 7. In DNA, the CDR3 is TGTGCCACCAGCCTCTGGACAGGAATTAATGAAAAACTGTTTTTT. Translating gives CATSLWTGINEKLFF.

The V and J genes are TRBV11-2 and TRBJ2-3, with 7 bases identical to TRBD2. The germline V gene has CDR1 SGHAT and CDR2 FQNNGV. V lost 3 bases and J lost 3; bases outside the gene matches: 3. The CDR3 runs to 14 residues. CDR3 protein: CASSLASGTDTQYF. In nucleotides, the CDR3 is TGTGCCAGCAGCTTGGCTAGCGGAACAGATACGCAGTATTTT.

The chain recombines TRBV9 with TRBJ2-1, with 8 bases aligning to TRBD1. The CDR3 length is 15 residues. The V segment lost 0 bases and the J segment 6 bases; nucleotides outside the gene matches: 5. The germline V gene encodes CDR1 SGDLS and CDR2 YYNGEE. CDR3 DNA: TGTGCCAGCAGCGTAGGGGGAGGACAGGGCAATGAGCAGTTCTTC. The encoded protein is CASSVGGGQGNEQFF.

The CDR3 DNA reads as TGTGCCAGCAGCCTTCTCGGTAGCGGGGTTCCCGGGGAGCTGTTTTTT. Translation: CASSLLGSGVPGELFF. The chain joins TRBV9 to TRBJ2-2, with 8 bases aligning to TRBD2. The CDR3 is 16 residues long. Germline lookup yields CDR1 SGDLS and CDR2 YYNGEE. The V segment lost 4 bases and the J segment 6 bases; nucleotides outside the gene matches: 11.

This chain uses TRBV14 with TRBJ1-1; D call uncertain. Trimming removed 2 bases from V and 5 bases from J, with 9 bases in between. Germline V gives CDR1 SGHDN, CDR2 FVKESK. There are 13 residues in the CDR3. This chain's CDR3 is CASSQSPRTEAFF. The CDR3 DNA is TGTGCCAGCAGCCAATCGCCTAGGACTGAAGCTTTCTTT. The full variable domain, in which reference TRBV14 and TRBJ1-1 provide the parts outside the CDR3, is EAGVTQFPSHSVIEKGQTVTLRCDPISGHDNLYWYRRVMGKEIKFLLHFVKESKQDESGMPNNRFLAERTGGTYSTLKVQPAELEDSGVYFCASSQSPRTEAFFGQGTRLTVV.

The V call is TRBV5-1, the J call TRBJ2-5, with D tentatively TRBD2 (6 bases). The V end lost 2 bases, the J end lost 7 bases, and 12 bases lay between the germline ends. This CDR3 spans 13 amino acids. Germline-derived CDR1 and CDR2 are SGHRS and YFSETQ. CDR3 coding DNA: TGCGCCAGCAGCTTCGAGGGGCGGGGGACCCAGTACTTC. It codes for CASSFEGRGTQYF.

The chain employs TRBV29-1 and TRBJ1-2; a weak D match, TRBD1 (5 bases). Germline-derived CDR1 and CDR2 are SQVTM and ANQGSEA. Trimming shortened V by 8 bases and J by 0 bases, and 19 bases separated the two germline ends. This CDR3 has 15 residues. The DNA for the CDR3 is TGCAGCATCCATCTGGGGGGGGGAGCTAACTATGGCTACACCTTC. Protein sequence: CSIHLGGGANYGYTF.

This CDR3 reads CASSLSGGQPQHF. In DNA, the CDR3 is TGTGCCAGCAGCTTGTCCGGGGGTCAGCCCCAGCATTTT. The chain employs TRBV5-6 and TRBJ1-5; D might be TRBD1 (5 bases). Trimming took off 1 base at V and 6 bases at J, with 8 bases between the two ends. The CDR3 covers 13 residues. Germline CDR1 reads SGHDT; CDR2 reads YYEEEE.

This chain connects TRBV7-3 to TRBJ2-1, with TRBD2 identical over 10 bases. There are 15 residues in the CDR3. Germline CDR1 SGHTA, CDR2 FQGTGA. The V segment lost 5 bases and the J segment 14 bases; nucleotides outside the gene matches: 15. The CDR3 here is CASSLALAGENPKFF. CDR3 DNA sequence: TGTGCCAGCAGCCTGGCCCTAGCGGGGGAAAATCCCAAGTTCTTC.

This clone turned up a few times. V usage is TRBV15 and J usage is TRBJ2-1, with 15 bases identical to TRBD2. The CDR3 extends over 14 amino acids. V gave up 8 bases and J gave up 10 bases; unmatched junction bases: 6. Germline loops: CDR1 LNHNV, CDR2 YYDKDF (reference sequence). The CDR3 region is CATSGLAGGGEQFF. In DNA, the CDR3 is TGTGCCACCTCGGGACTAGCGGGGGGAGGGGAGCAGTTCTTC.

The V and J genes are TRBV7-9 and TRBJ2-7; 9 positions match TRBD1. This CDR3 has 14 residues. Trimming at V came to 1 base and at J to 3 bases, leaving 1 base not matched to a gene. Germline lookup yields CDR1 SEHNR and CDR2 FQNEAQ (reference sequence). The CDR3 loop reads CASSLGGQGYEQYF. The CDR3 DNA reads as TGTGCCAGCAGCTTAGGGGGACAGGGCTACGAGCAGTACTTC.

The count of this clone is one. This sequence joins TRBV12-3 or TRBV12-4 and TRBJ1-2; TRBD1 matches at 11 bases. There are 13 residues in the CDR3. With V trimmed by 4 bases and J by 7 bases, 2 bases remained unmatched. Here the CDR3 DNA reads TGTGCCAGCAGTTCGGGACAGGGGGTTGGCTACACCTTC. Protein: CASSSGQGVGYTF.

The chain uses TRBV10-3 and TRBJ1-2; 7 nucleotides line up with TRBD1. CDR3 length equals 15 residues. Trimming at V came to 6 bases and at J to 3 bases, leaving 10 bases not matched to a gene. Germline CDR1 reads ENHRY; CDR2 reads SYGVKD. The CDR3 DNA follows: TGTGCCATCAGGGGGACAAGACAGGGCGACTATGGCTACACCTTC. Its protein is CAIRGTRQGDYGYTF.

The rearrangement links TRBV20-1 to TRBJ2-3; 12 bases are a match to TRBD2. This CDR3 has 16 amino acids. V lost 3 bases, J lost 3 bases, and 7 bases stayed unmatched. From germline, CDR1 is DFQATT and CDR2 SNEGSKA (reference sequence). The DNA of the CDR3 is TGCAGTGCTAGTAAGGCTAGCGGGGGGGTAACAGATACGCAGTATTTT. Residues: CSASKASGGVTDTQYF.

The DNA for the CDR3 is TGTGCCAGCAGCTTGGCGGGGGGGCCAACAGATACGCAGTATTTT. It is translated as CASSLAGGPTDTQYF. The chain has TRBV7-7 and TRBJ2-3, with 9 bases matching TRBD2. The CDR3 contains 15 residues. Germline V gene sequence: CDR1 SSHAT, CDR2 FNYEAQ (reference sequence). V trimming: 3 bases; J trimming: 3 bases; junction bases outside the gene matches: 4.

The chain combines TRBV4-3 with TRBJ2-3; 15 positions agree with TRBD2. CDR1 LGHNA and CDR2 YSLEER come from the germline V gene. The CDR3 contains 18 residues. V lost 1 base and J lost 6; bases outside the gene matches: 8. For the CDR3, the DNA is TGCGCCAGCAGCCAAGCCCCCCGCGGACTAGCGGGGGGGGATACGCAGTATTTT. This codes for CASSQAPRGLAGGDTQYF.